Following are 26 T cell receptor beta chains from one sample sequenced in a study of T cells generated in artificial thymic organoids. Separate semi-nested PCRs amplified TCRalpha and TCRbeta libraries using constant-region reverse primers in TRAC or TRBC. TCRdb reanalysed the 5' RACE reads using MiXCR and keeps one entry per CDR3 protein. This sample has several thousand distinct CDR3 sequences, with approximately 34% found just once. The sequenced material came from naive CD8+ T cells from blood. The subset was: CD3+TCRalphabeta+CD8SP T cells; for blood, CD45RO-CCR7+ naive CD8+ T cells. The receptors were gathered from a human donor who gave cord blood stem cells for thymic organoid culture, a cardiac surgery patient who gave postnatal thymus, or a blood donor (not recorded which).

The J gene is TRBJ1-1, the V gene TRBV12-3 or TRBV12-4; perhaps TRBD1 as D (5 bases). V lost 7 bases and J lost 5, with 14 bases in between. CDR3 length: 13 residues. CDR3 protein: CASTTGGITEAFF. In DNA form, the CDR3 reads TGTGCCAGCACCACGGGGGGGATTACTGAAGCTTTCTTT.

A remark on this clonotype: A junction end diverges from the germline sequence, so it may reflect a read error. The V call is TRBV19, the J call TRBJ2-3, with D possibly called TRBD1 or TRBD2 (6 bases each). The DNA end is a closer match to TRBJ2-7, so the J assignment may be wrong. CDR3 size: 16 residues. Germline V gene sequence: CDR1 LNHDA, CDR2 SQIVND (reference sequence). The DNA for the CDR3 is TGTGCCAGTAGCCTCACGGGGGCGATTCTTTCCTGCGAGCAGTACTTC. Translating gives CASSLTGAILSCEQYF.

Worth noting for this clonotype: A much larger clone differs by one base, so this may be a read error. This chain joins TRBV7-8 and TRBJ2-1, with 9 bases identical to TRBD1. This CDR3 is built from 16 residues. The V and J ends lost 7 bases and 8 bases, in that order; junction bases with no gene match: 15. Germline CDR1 SGHVS, CDR2 FQNEAQ. The CDR3 loop is CASNPSIGTGMDEQFF. Written as DNA, the CDR3 is TGTGCCAGCAACCCGAGCATCGGGACAGGGATGGATGAGCAGTTCTTC.

In its sample, this clonotype ranks as medium-sized. The CDR3 DNA sequence: TGTGCCAGCAGCCTAGGGACCGTAACAACTAATGAAAAACTGTTTTTT. Translating it yields CASSLGTVTTNEKLFF. This chain joins TRBV7-8 and TRBJ1-4; D is possibly TRBD1 (5 bases). V lost 5 bases to trimming and J lost 0 bases, with 13 bases between them. The CDR3 contains 16 residues. CDR1 is SGHVS, CDR2 FQNEAQ, per germline.

By frequency in the sample, this clonotype is medium-sized (0.01 to 0.1%). CDR3 region: CATSDDSSYEQYF. The CDR3 DNA reads as TGTGCCACCAGTGACGACAGCTCCTACGAGCAGTACTTC. The chain has TRBV24-1 and TRBJ2-7; TRBD1 is a possible D gene (5 bases). The CDR3 is 13 amino acids. Germline CDR1 KGHDR, CDR2 SFDVKD. The V end lost 4 bases, the J end lost 0 bases, and 6 bases lay between the germline ends.

Regarding this clonotype: Given a much more abundant clone one base away, this may be a read error. The chain couples TRBV5-1 to TRBJ2-7; TRBD1 or TRBD2 may be the D gene (5 bases each). The germline V gene encodes CDR1 SGHRS and CDR2 YFSETQ. The CDR3 consists of 11 residues. The CDR3 loop is CVSRDGSEQYF. CDR3 DNA sequence: TGCGTCAGCAGGGACGGCTCCGAGCAGTACTTC.

By share, this clonotype ranks as medium-sized (0.01 to 0.1%). The J gene is TRBJ2-1, the V gene TRBV6-5; D gene unclear. V dropped 4 bases and J dropped 5 bases, with 3 bases sitting between them. Germline V gene data show CDR1 as MNHEY and CDR2 as SVGAGI. This CDR3 spans 11 amino acids. In DNA, the CDR3 is TGTGCCAGCAGTTTCGACAATGAGCAGTTCTTC. Amino acids: CASSFDNEQFF.

This clonotype is classed as medium-sized. V and J are TRBV12-3 or TRBV12-4 and TRBJ2-5; 9 positions match TRBD1. This CDR3 is built from 17 residues. After removal of 0 bases from V and 5 bases from J, the junction contained 10 bases not matched to a gene. As DNA, the CDR3 is TGTGCCAGCAGTTTAGCGCCGGGACAGGGTTCTACGGAGACCCAGTACTTC. It codes for CASSLAPGQGSTETQYF.

This clonotype has just a few counts. The chain is built from TRBV4-1 and TRBJ2-1, with 7 bases aligning to TRBD1. CDR3 length: 15 amino acids. From germline, CDR1 is MGHRA and CDR2 YSYEKL. V dropped 1 base and J dropped 10; count of bases not matched to a gene: 10. The CDR3 loop is CASSQVGRGFNEQFF. Written as DNA, the CDR3 is TGCGCCAGCAGCCAAGTGGGCAGGGGGTTTAACGAGCAGTTCTTC.

This clonotype ranks as medium-sized (0.01 to 0.1%). V is TRBV12-3 or TRBV12-4 and J is TRBJ2-5; unclear D gene. Trimming stripped 4 bases from V and 0 bases from J, with 9 bases between. The CDR3 sequence is 14 residues long. The CDR3 DNA follows: TGTGCCAGCAGTTCCGGTGCTTACCAAGAGACCCAGTACTTC. The encoded protein is CASSSGAYQETQYF.

By share of the sample, this clonotype is medium-sized. This sequence joins TRBV5-6 and TRBJ2-1; TRBD1 is a possible D gene (6 bases). Germline V gene lookup returns CDR1 SGHDT and CDR2 YYEEEE. The CDR3 consists of 16 residues. V was shortened by 4 bases and J by 0 bases, with 14 bases between the two germline ends. CDR3 sequence reads: CASSRGQDDSYNEQFF. The CDR3 bases are TGTGCCAGCAGCCGGGGACAAGACGACTCCTACAATGAGCAGTTCTTC.

The chain is built from TRBV6-5 and TRBJ2-3, with D unresolved. The V gene lost 0 bases and the J gene lost 1 base, with 2 bases spanning the gap. CDR1 and CDR2 (germline): MNHEY, SVGAGI. This CDR3 comprises 13 residues. CDR3 residues: CASSYSGTDTQYF. For the CDR3, the DNA is TGTGCCAGCAGTTACTCGGGCACAGATACGCAGTATTTT.

This clonotype has just a few counts. This chain uses TRBV27 with TRBJ2-7; D gene uncertain. Trimming took 1 base from V and 3 from J, leaving 10 bases between them. Germline CDR1 MNHEY, CDR2 SMNVEV (reference sequence). CDR3 length equals 14 residues. As DNA, the CDR3 is TGTGCCAGCAGTTTATTCGGCGGAGACTACGAGCAGTACTTC. Translating it yields CASSLFGGDYEQYF.

The gene calls are TRBV25-1 and TRBJ2-1, with 7 nucleotides matching TRBD2. Germline V gene sequence: CDR1 MGHDK, CDR2 SYGVNS. V gave up 2 bases and J gave up 7 bases; unmatched junction bases: 8. The CDR3 length is 15 residues. Here the CDR3 reads CASSETHDGGNEQFF. CDR3 nucleotides: TGTGCCAGCAGTGAAACTCACGACGGGGGGAATGAGCAGTTCTTC.

This clonotype was seen only a few times. The rearrangement uses TRBV28 and TRBJ2-1; 13 bases align to TRBD2. The V and J ends lost 4 bases and 8 bases, in that order; junction bases with no gene match: 2. Germline lookup yields CDR1 MDHEN and CDR2 SYDVKM. The CDR3 has 14 amino acids. The CDR3 spells CASSWTSGSHEQFF. DNA of the CDR3: TGTGCCAGCAGTTGGACTAGCGGGAGCCATGAGCAGTTCTTC.

This clonotype rates as medium-sized (0.01 to 0.1%). This chain joins TRBV28 and TRBJ1-5; the D gene is possibly TRBD1 (6 bases). V lost 4 bases to trimming and J lost 5 bases, with 24 bases between them. Looked up from germline, CDR1 is MDHEN and CDR2 is SYDVKM. The length of the CDR3 is 18 residues. The CDR3 here is CASSSLPHPRGFDQPQHF. CDR3 in DNA: TGTGCCAGCAGTTCTCTTCCCCACCCGAGGGGGTTCGATCAGCCCCAGCATTTT.

V gene TRBV5-1 combines with J gene TRBJ2-3, with 11 bases matching TRBD2. The CDR3 covers 17 residues. Germline trimming cut 0 bases from V and 3 bases from J; bases unmatched to any gene: 6. The germline V gene encodes CDR1 SGHRS and CDR2 YFSETQ. The CDR3 DNA is TGCGCCAGCAGCTTGGAGACTAGCGGGATAGGGACAGATACGCAGTATTTT. Translated, it gives CASSLETSGIGTDTQYF.

J is TRBJ2-3 and V is TRBV28, with 11 bases aligning to TRBD2. J was trimmed by 4 bases and V by 8 bases; bases with no gene match: 11. Germline assignment: CDR1 MDHEN and CDR2 SYDVKM. The CDR3 is 16 residues long. Here the CDR3 reads CASGGTLAGGADTQYF. The CDR3 nucleotides read TGTGCCAGCGGGGGTACTTTAGCGGGAGGGGCAGATACGCAGTATTTT.

This clonotype is medium-sized. The rearrangement joins TRBV4-1 to TRBJ2-5; 8 bases are a match to TRBD1. Per the germline V gene, CDR1 is MGHRA and CDR2 is YSYEKL. Trimming took 1 base from V and 5 from J; bases not matched to a gene: 3. The CDR3 length is 14 residues. CDR3 sequence reads: CASSQGQGLETQYF. CDR3 sequence (DNA): TGCGCCAGCAGCCAAGGACAGGGGCTGGAGACCCAGTACTTC.

Regarding this clonotype: A much bigger clone sits one base away, suggesting this may be a read error. The chain uses TRBV24-1 and TRBJ2-1; D may be TRBD2 (6 bases). This CDR3 is 13 amino acids long. V lost 8 bases, J lost 5 bases, and 12 bases lay in between. Germline lookup yields CDR1 KGHDR and CDR2 SFDVKD. CDR3 sequence: CATKVGGDNEQFF. For the CDR3, the DNA is TGTGCCACCAAAGTGGGGGGAGACAATGAGCAGTTCTTC.

V usage is TRBV12-3 or TRBV12-4 and J usage is TRBJ1-1; D remains unclear. This CDR3 is 11 amino acids long. Trimming removed 7 bases at V and 2 bases at J, with 5 bases between. The CDR3 protein is CASKENTEAFF. The CDR3 DNA is TGTGCCAGCAAGGAAAACACTGAAGCTTTCTTT.

By its share, this clonotype is medium-sized. The chain couples TRBV10-3 to TRBJ2-5, with 7 bases identical to TRBD2. Germline assignment: CDR1 ENHRY and CDR2 SYGVKD. The CDR3 is 14 amino acids. The J segment lost 3 bases and the V segment lost 7 bases, leaving 8 bases of the junction unmatched. CDR3 residues: CAINDPSGEETQYF. DNA of the CDR3: TGTGCCATCAACGATCCTAGCGGAGAAGAGACCCAGTACTTC.

The CDR3 spells CSVGATNTGELFF. CDR3 sequence (DNA): TGCAGCGTTGGGGCCACGAACACCGGGGAGCTGTTTTTT. The chain employs TRBV29-1 and TRBJ2-2; D unclear. Deletions cut 4 bases from V and 0 bases from J, with 6 bases between. CDR1 and CDR2 (germline): SQVTM, ANQGSEA. CDR3 size: 13 residues.

The chain carries TRBV29-1 and TRBJ2-2, with 10 bases fitting TRBD1. Per germline, CDR1 SQVTM and CDR2 ANQGSEA. This CDR3 contains 15 residues. The ends lost 8 bases at V and 4 bases at J; junction bases unmatched: 10. CDR3 sequence: CSCRGGTGATGELFF. The CDR3 coding sequence is TGCAGCTGCCGGGGGGGGACAGGGGCCACCGGGGAGCTGTTTTTT.

A note on this clonotype: With a much larger clone just one base away, this may be a read error. The chain is built from TRBV4-3 and TRBJ1-1; perhaps TRBD1 as D (5 bases). CDR1 LGHNA and CDR2 YSLEER come from the germline V gene. This CDR3 spans 15 amino acids. Trimming left V 1 base short and J 1 base short, with 10 bases between. The CDR3 DNA is TGCGCCAGCAGCCAAGCAGGGATAGCGAACACTGAAGCTTTCTTT. Amino acids: CASSQAGIANTEAFF.

This clonotype was counted only a few times. This chain links TRBV9 with TRBJ1-4; D not resolved. Germline CDR1 SGDLS, CDR2 YYNGEE. The ends were cut back, 0 bases at V and 4 bases at J, with 10 bases in the middle. The CDR3 covers 15 residues. The CDR3 nucleotides are TGTGCCAGCAGCGTAGCTGGGCGGTTTAATGAAAAACTGTTTTTT. Its translation: CASSVAGRFNEKLFF.